Here is one T cell receptor (beta chain) with its context. In building TCR beta libraries, iRepertoire HTBI primers were used together with Arm-PCR of CDR3 regions. TCRdb re-analysed the multiplex PCR reads in MiXCR, keeping a single row per CDR3 protein. The table shows roughly 500,000 distinct CDR3 sequences, with less than 25% occurring only once. This record belongs to a study of regulatory T cells in long-lasting Graves disease. Sample time point: persistent/refractory GD, antithyroid drugs over 5 years with positive TRAb. PBMCs were the source of the RNA used for TCR sequencing. The V end lost 5 bases, the J end lost 1 base, and 13 bases lay between the germline ends. Germline V lookup: CDR1 LNHNV, CDR2 YYDKDF (reference sequence). The CDR3 has 15 residues.

The chain employs TRBV15 and TRBJ2-3, with D maybe TRBD2 (6 bases). The receptor was derived from a female donor with Graves disease. The sequences come from peripheral blood mononuclear cells (PBMCs), collected when the disease was refractory, from a patient treated with antithyroid drugs. The chain's CDR3 is CATSQAGFGTDTQYF. CDR3 nucleotides: TGTGCCACCAGCCAGGCGGGGTTCGGCACAGATACGCAGTATTTT.